The sequence of this TCR beta chain was determined in a study of T cells in Graves' hyperthyroidism and ophthalmopathy (dated by TCRdb to between 2018 and 2020). In terms of the full investigation: Peripheral blood samples were taken at the time of initial diagnosis, prior to any treatment. The paper reports TCR Vbeta CDR3 sequencing of some 140 peripheral blood samples: 43 ophthalmopathy, 70 to 85 hyperthyroidism and around 17 progressor patients. An independent validation cohort of around 19 hyperthyroidism patients and over 15 patients who later progressed to ophthalmopathy tested prospective prediction of ophthalmopathy. Once sampling was done, hyperthyroidism patients were given methimazole at a starting dose of 30 mg daily, whereas ophthalmopathy patients were given high-dose intravenous methylprednisolone. In addition, the study compared T-cell repertoires in thyroid tissue and in blood from roughly 6 Graves' hyperthyroidism patients. A discovery cohort of approximately 97 patients, fewer than 50 with Graves' ophthalmopathy and under 60 with stable Graves' hyperthyroidism, was used to find distinguishing TCR V-J signatures. For training and testing, the roughly 97 patients in the discovery cohort were randomly divided in a 7:3 ratio.

Ophthalmopathy patients had moderately to severely active disease, with a Clinical Activity Score of 3 or more, a NOSPECS grade of 4 or more, and a disease duration of less than 3 months. Any patient with an uncontrolled infection, another autoimmune disease, pregnancy or lactation was excluded. Diagnoses were based on clinical symptoms, serum thyroxine and TRAb, thyroid ultrasound and orbital computed tomography. Ficoll-Paque density gradient centrifugation was used to isolate PBMCs from around 9.1 ml of fresh peripheral blood. Total RNA was extracted using Trizol reagent, and RNA quality was assessed on an Agilent 2100 Bioanalyzer. Remarks on this clonotype: The specificity of this receptor is unknown. Base qualities are missing; no much larger clone stands one base away.

Study-level results and caveats: Sample size was not statistically predetermined, and investigators were not blinded to group allocation. During validation, the model predicted progression to ophthalmopathy a median of approximately 6.5 months ahead of onset, with 60% to 71% sensitivity and around 73% specificity. In cross-validation, a model built on a 13 V-J signature told ophthalmopathy apart from stable hyperthyroidism with approximately 90% sensitivity and about 81% specificity, and in testing the same model reached 80%/75%. Most expanded thyroid clonotypes (frequency above 0.001) were also detected in blood, a finding suggesting that blood repertoires may reflect thyroid immune responses.

Clipping removes 5 bases from V and 0 bases from J, with 4 as the unmatched junction base count. There are 15 amino acids in the CDR3, from cysteine to phenylalanine inclusive. Only the CDR3 portion is preserved as DNA: 45 bases, with reading frame beginning at the first base. The germline V gene specifies SGHTA as CDR1 and FQGNSA as CDR2. The TCR beta CDR3 regions were amplified from RNA transcripts. For the first round of RT-PCR on the TCR CDR3, the HTBI primer set was used together with the Qiagen OneStep RT-PCR kit. The libraries were constructed in a second round of multiplex PCR and then size-selected and purified. Libraries were sequenced paired-end with 100 bp reads on an Illumina HiSeq2000. Per the original workflow: SOAPnuke was used to process the raw data, removing reads that contained adapters or uncalled bases, had a mean Phred below 15, or lacked an exact match to the constant primer or identifier. COPE v1.2.5 was used to merge the high-quality paired reads, and each unique nucleotide sequence was defined as a clonotype. Clonotypes were aligned to IMGT TRBV, TRBD and TRBJ reference segments using MiTCR v1.1. Analysis was restricted to V-J combinations with a frequency above 0.0001, which covered approximately 99% of repertoires. The TCS score was defined as F50 (clonal expansion) divided by E x V (chaos), with BLOSUM62-based TCRdist calculated between CDR3 peptides within each V-J. Welch's t-statistics and random forest reduced several hundred V-J features to roughly 13, which were used in a naive Bayes classifier (R e1071). The public sequencing data were trimmed at Q25 with fastp and processed into clonotypes with MiXCR by TCRdb, which kept only in-frame beta chains. Identical CDR3 protein sequences are pooled into one entry, listed with their most common genes and DNA. TCRdb's processing, not the authors', yielded these V and J calls. The sample table shows 400,000 to 550,000 distinct CDR3 sequences, and less than 25% are seen once. Of the sample, about 11% falls within the top ten clones.

Material: blood. This chain is built from TRBV7-2 and TRBJ2-5; 9 bases in the junction line up with TRBD2. This clonotype originated in a woman under 40 with Graves' ophthalmopathy. The nucleotide sequence is given as TGTGCCAGCAGCCGGATAGCGGGAGACCAAGAGACCCAGTACTTC. Translated, it gives CASSRIAGDQETQYF.